These 26 T cell receptor beta chains originate from one sample sequenced in a study of T cell clones after liver transplantation. The data were produced by immunoSEQ multiplex PCR, yet TCRdb's version contains in-frame clones alone and is incomplete. The table has about 20,000 clones, approximately 93% seen once. Source: CD8+ T cells from blood, taken approximately 27 months after liver transplant. The receptors derive from a human patient who received a liver transplant. Some T cells may originate from the graft donor.

The chain employs TRBV11-2 and TRBJ2-1, with TRBD2 matching over 11 bases. The CDR3 contains 14 residues. Trimming took 4 bases from V and 9 from J; bases not matched to a gene: 5. CDR1 is SGHAT and CDR2 is FQNNGV in the germline V gene. This chain's CDR3 is CASSSLAGGLEQFF. CDR3 DNA sequence: TGTGCCAGCAGCTCGCTAGCGGGAGGTCTTGAGCAGTTCTTC.

The CDR3 DNA follows: TGTGCCAGTAGTCCCCAGGGACATGGCTACACCTTC. Its translation is CASSPQGHGYTF. The chain is built from TRBV19 and TRBJ1-2; D might be TRBD1 (5 bases). The CDR3 contains 12 residues. CDR1 LNHDA and CDR2 SQIVND come from the germline V gene (reference sequence). V was clipped by 5 bases and J by 6 bases, with 10 bases between them.

J is TRBJ2-7 and V is TRBV7-2; perhaps TRBD1 as D (6 bases). The V end was cut by 0 bases, the J end by 0 bases, with 9 bases between. Germline loops: CDR1 SGHTA, CDR2 FQGNSA. CDR3 length: 15 amino acids. The DNA of the CDR3 is TGTGCCAGCAGCTTAGCGGGGGACACCTCCTACGAGCAGTACTTC. It translates to CASSLAGDTSYEQYF.

This rearrangement joins TRBV30 to TRBJ1-3; 9 bases agree with TRBD1. Germline CDR1 is GTSNPN and CDR2 is SVGIG (reference sequence). The CDR3 extends over 15 amino acids. V shed 4 bases and J 0 bases; nucleotides not matched to a gene: 4. CDR3 in amino acids: CAWTGTGPSGNTIYF. The CDR3 nucleotides read TGTGCCTGGACCGGGACAGGGCCCTCTGGAAACACCATATATTTT.

The chain joins TRBV6-4 to TRBJ1-4, with D maybe TRBD1 (5 bases). Trimming shortened V by 7 bases and J by 8 bases, and 23 bases separated the two germline ends. Per germline, CDR1 MRHNA and CDR2 SNTAGT. The CDR3 sequence is 16 residues long. The CDR3 nucleotides are TGTGCCAGCATAAATGGCCGCCGGGACTACGTCGAAAAACTGTTTTTT. As protein: CASINGRRDYVEKLFF.

The chain carries TRBV2 and TRBJ2-5; TRBD2 agrees at 10 bases. Germline V gene data show CDR1 as SNHLY and CDR2 as FYNNEI. This CDR3 is 15 amino acids long. Germline trimming cut 3 bases from V and 5 bases from J; bases unmatched to any gene: 6. The chain's CDR3 is CASSDSLAGDETQYF. CDR3 sequence (DNA): TGTGCCAGCAGTGATTCCCTAGCGGGAGATGAGACCCAGTACTTC.

The chain has TRBV27 and TRBJ2-7; 9 nucleotides line up with TRBD1. V trimming: 4 bases; J trimming: 2 bases; junction bases outside the gene matches: 9. Germline lookup yields CDR1 MNHEY and CDR2 SMNVEV (reference sequence). The CDR3 spans 16 residues. CDR3 coding DNA: TGTGCCAGCAGTTCAGGCCCGGGACAGGGCACCTACGAGCAGTACTTC. It encodes CASSSGPGQGTYEQYF.

The chain uses TRBV5-8 and TRBJ2-3; D remains unclear. The germline V gene has CDR1 SGHTS and CDR2 YDEGEE. V was clipped by 4 bases and J by 1 base, with 13 bases between them. CDR3 size: 15 residues. DNA for the CDR3: TGTGCCAGCAGCAACTGGCTAGTTGGCACAGATACGCAGTATTTT. Encoded protein: CASSNWLVGTDTQYF.

The V gene is TRBV19, the J gene TRBJ1-4; D remains ambiguous. Trimming removed 4 bases from V and 4 bases from J, with 16 bases in between. The CDR3 is made up of 16 amino acids. In germline, CDR1 is LNHDA, CDR2 SQIVND (reference sequence). The CDR3 protein is CASSTMTGDLNEKLFF. In DNA, the CDR3 is TGTGCCAGTAGTACAATGACCGGAGACCTTAATGAAAAACTGTTTTTT. Full variable domain (remainder filled in from reference TRBV19 and TRBJ1-4): DGGITQSPKYLFRKEGQNVTLSCEQNLNHDAMYWYRQDPGQGLRLIYYSQIVNDFQKGDIAEGYSVSREKKESFPLTVTSAQKNPTAFYLCASSTMTGDLNEKLFFGSGTQLSVL.

This sequence joins TRBV2 and TRBJ2-1; no firm D call. The V gene's germline CDR1 is SNHLY and CDR2 FYNNEI. The CDR3 is 14 residues long. Trimming took 6 bases from V and 0 from J, leaving 9 bases between them. CDR3 DNA sequence: TGTGCCAGCAGGGGCGGAGTCTCCTACAATGAGCAGTTCTTC. Amino acid sequence: CASRGGVSYNEQFF.

CDR3 coding DNA: TGTGCCAGCAGCTTGGCCAACGGGCGACTAGCGGGAGACGACGAGCAGTACTTC. Translated: CASSLANGRLAGDDEQYF. The chain employs TRBV13 and TRBJ2-7, with 12 bases that match TRBD2. The CDR3 runs 18 residues. Losses at the gene ends were 3 bases for V and 5 bases for J; bases not matched to a gene: 14. CDR1 is PRHDT, CDR2 FYEKMQ, per germline (reference sequence).

J is TRBJ2-3 and V is TRBV11-2; 7 bases line up with TRBD2. Germline V lookup: CDR1 SGHAT, CDR2 FQNNGV. There are 13 residues in the CDR3. Trimming removed 7 bases from V and 4 bases from J; junction bases left unmatched: 5. DNA of the CDR3: TGTGCCAGCACTCCAACTAGCGCAGATACGCAGTATTTT. Residues: CASTPTSADTQYF.

The genes are TRBV4-1 and TRBJ2-7; 9 nucleotides line up with TRBD2. From germline, CDR1 is MGHRA and CDR2 YSYEKL. The V segment lost 1 base and the J segment 4 bases; nucleotides outside the gene matches: 11. The CDR3 sequence is 17 residues long. Written as DNA, the CDR3 is TGCGCCAGCAGCCAAGGTCCGGGTAGCGGGAGTGGTTACGAGCAGTACTTC. Its protein product is CASSQGPGSGSGYEQYF.

V is TRBV9 and J is TRBJ2-1; D unresolved. The ends were cut back, 0 bases at V and 10 bases at J, with 2 bases in the middle. The V gene's germline CDR1 is SGDLS and CDR2 YYNGEE. There are 10 residues in the CDR3. The CDR3 nucleotides read TGTGCCAGCAGCGTAGCGGAGCAGTTCTTC. Its translation: CASSVAEQFF.

This chain uses TRBV4-3 with TRBJ2-7; TRBD2 matches 7 bases. The CDR3 has 17 amino acids. Per germline, CDR1 LGHNA and CDR2 YSLEER. With 0 bases clipped from V and 2 bases from J, the junction kept 10 bases outside the gene matches. CDR3 nucleotides: TGCGCCAGCAGCCAAGATGGCGCTAGCGGAAAAGCCTACGAGCAGTACTTC. Its protein is CASSQDGASGKAYEQYF.

V gene TRBV4-1 combines with J gene TRBJ2-7, with a weak D call TRBD2 (6 bases). V was cut by 2 bases and J by 0 bases, with 11 bases left in between. From germline, CDR1 is MGHRA and CDR2 YSYEKL. The CDR3 spans 15 residues. The DNA of the CDR3 is TGCGCCAGCAGCCAACTAGCGCTGAGCTCCTACGAGCAGTACTTC. Its translation is CASSQLALSSYEQYF.

The genes are TRBV4-2 and TRBJ2-3, with D possibly being TRBD2 (6 bases). V lost 0 bases, J lost 4 bases, and 14 bases lay in between. Per the germline V gene, CDR1 is LGHNA and CDR2 is YNFKEQ. This CDR3 comprises 16 residues. The CDR3 nucleotides are TGTGCCAGCAGCCAAGATCCGACTAGAGGTCCAGATACGCAGTATTTT. Its protein product is CASSQDPTRGPDTQYF.

Remarks on this clone: Other DNA variants within this sample encode the same CDR3. The chain links TRBV29-1 to TRBJ1-4, with D uncertain. Germline-derived CDR1 and CDR2 are SQVTM and ANQGSEA. Trimming took 3 bases from V and 3 from J, leaving 8 bases between them. The CDR3 runs 13 residues. Here the CDR3 DNA reads TGCAGCGTTGAGTTCGGGTCTAATGAAAAACTGTTTTTT. Translating it yields CSVEFGSNEKLFF.

The rearrangement links TRBV2 to TRBJ1-4; possible D gene TRBD1, 6 bases. In germline, CDR1 is SNHLY, CDR2 FYNNEI. The CDR3 runs to 15 residues. V was cut by 4 bases and J by 0 bases, with 9 bases left in between. The CDR3 DNA reads TGTGCCAGCAGTGGGACAGAAGCAACTAATGAAAAACTGTTTTTT. Its protein is CASSGTEATNEKLFF.

This rearrangement joins TRBV19 to TRBJ2-7; 7 nucleotides line up with TRBD1. Per germline, CDR1 LNHDA and CDR2 SQIVND (reference sequence). The trim removed 2 bases at V and 6 bases at J, leaving 10 bases unmatched. CDR3 length equals 15 residues. The CDR3 here is CASSITVTGLGEQYF. The CDR3 DNA follows: TGTGCCAGTAGTATAACCGTGACAGGGCTCGGCGAGCAGTACTTC.

The gene calls are TRBV7-3 and TRBJ2-6, with D unclear. CDR3 size: 16 residues. Germline-derived CDR1 and CDR2 are SGHTA and FQGTGA. V shed 5 bases and J shed 0 bases, with 11 bases lying between them. The CDR3 loop reads CASSPTTRSGANVLTF. The CDR3, as DNA: TGTGCCAGCAGCCCTACAACCCGCTCTGGGGCCAACGTCCTGACTTTC.

V and J are TRBV27 and TRBJ2-7; the match to TRBD2 covers 12 bases. Germline V gene data show CDR1 as MNHEY and CDR2 as SMNVEV (reference sequence). V shed 10 bases, J shed 4 bases, and the junction held 11 bases outside the gene matches. This CDR3 has 15 amino acids. The CDR3 region has the DNA TGTGCCACCGAGAAAACGACTAGCGGGAGATACGAGCAGTACTTC. Translating it yields CATEKTTSGRYEQYF.

The chain is built from TRBV19 and TRBJ2-4; D unresolved. Germline CDR1 is LNHDA and CDR2 is SQIVND (reference sequence). V was clipped by 5 bases and J by 1 base, with 12 bases between them. There are 15 residues in the CDR3. The CDR3 is CASSSLELAKNIQYF. CDR3 coding DNA: TGTGCCAGTAGTTCTCTAGAATTGGCCAAAAACATTCAGTACTTC.

The V gene is TRBV12-5, the J gene TRBJ2-3; D is unresolved. The CDR3 is 16 amino acids. The V gene lost 2 bases and the J gene lost 5 bases, with 17 bases spanning the gap. CDR1 and CDR2 from the germline V gene are LGHNT and FRNRAP. The CDR3 DNA sequence: TGTGCTAGTGGTTTGATACGCCACGTAGTGGAAGATACGCAGTATTTT. This encodes CASGLIRHVVEDTQYF.

This clone is a singleton in its sample. V gene TRBV27 combines with J gene TRBJ2-3, with D possibly TRBD1 on 5 matching bases. Germline CDR1 MNHEY, CDR2 SMNVEV (reference sequence). Trimming removed 4 bases from V and 7 bases from J, with 9 bases in between. This CDR3 contains 12 residues. This CDR3 is CASSSRTNTQYF. The CDR3 DNA sequence: TGTGCCAGCAGTTCTCGGACAAATACGCAGTATTTT.

This rearrangement joins TRBV11-3 to TRBJ2-7; unclear D gene. Trimming cost V 5 bases and J 3 bases, with 20 bases left between them. Looked up from germline, CDR1 is SGHNT and CDR2 is YENEEA. The CDR3 runs 16 residues. CDR3 amino acids: CASSPAAVRTHYEQYF. The CDR3 nucleotides read TGTGCCAGCAGCCCGGCCGCCGTCAGAACGCACTACGAGCAGTACTTC.